This TCR beta chain was retrieved from a study of cytomegalovirus exposure and HLA in healthy donors. Points from the study as a whole: Available immune exposure information covered CMV serostatus only. The number of N-insertions in an Asian-associated ancestry cluster was reportedly below the approximately 600-donor mean in a later analysis. Data from an earlier analysis indicated that most TCR beta V segments were productive either about 90% or about 30% of the time.

With regard to this clone: Its antigen is not known.

The primer mix had 60 Vbeta and 13 Jbeta primers. Using immunoSEQ multiplex PCR, the repertoire was profiled, and TCRdb retains in-frame clones only, with some absent. This table holds approximately 140,000 clones, about three quarters found once. The clonotype originates from a female donor in good health and CMV-seronegative. The material sequenced was PBMCs.

The CDR3 region is CASGVEASGMNEQFF. CDR3 DNA sequence: TGTGCCAGCGGTGTGGAAGCTAGCGGGATGAATGAGCAGTTCTTC. The gene calls are TRBV9 and TRBJ2-1; 9 bases fit TRBD2. Germline lookup yields CDR1 SGDLS and CDR2 YYNGEE. The CDR3 consists of 15 residues. With V trimmed by 7 bases and J by 7 bases, 12 bases remained unmatched.